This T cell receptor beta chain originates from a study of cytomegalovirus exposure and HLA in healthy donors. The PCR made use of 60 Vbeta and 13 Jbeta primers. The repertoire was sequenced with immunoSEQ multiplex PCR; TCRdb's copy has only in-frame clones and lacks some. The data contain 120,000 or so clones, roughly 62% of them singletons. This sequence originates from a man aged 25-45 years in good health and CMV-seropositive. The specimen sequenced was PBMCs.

The CDR3 coding sequence is TGTGCCAGCAGCCCGGGACTAGCGGGAGACTTAGAGACCCAGTACTTC. It specifies CASSPGLAGDLETQYF. The V and J genes are TRBV7-9 and TRBJ2-5; 14 nucleotides align to TRBD2. The CDR3 consists of 16 residues. Trimming cost V 5 bases and J 4 bases; bases outside gene matches: 6. The germline V gene has CDR1 SEHNR and CDR2 FQNEAQ (reference sequence).